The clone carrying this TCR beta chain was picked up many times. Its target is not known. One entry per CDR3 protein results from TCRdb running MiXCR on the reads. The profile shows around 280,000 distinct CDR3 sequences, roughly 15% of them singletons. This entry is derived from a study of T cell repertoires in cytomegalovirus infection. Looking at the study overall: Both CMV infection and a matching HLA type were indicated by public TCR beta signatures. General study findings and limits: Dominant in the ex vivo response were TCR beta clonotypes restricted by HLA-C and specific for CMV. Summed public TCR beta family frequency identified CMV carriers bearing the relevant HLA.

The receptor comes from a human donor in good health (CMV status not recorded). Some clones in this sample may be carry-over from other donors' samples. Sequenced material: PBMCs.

CDR3 residues: CAISERDRGPNGYTF. The DNA of the CDR3 is TGTGCCATCAGTGAAAGGGACAGGGGGCCCAATGGCTACACCTTC. The V gene is TRBV10-3, the J gene TRBJ1-2, with 12 bases matching TRBD1. The germline V gene has CDR1 ENHRY and CDR2 SYGVKD. The CDR3 covers 15 residues. J lost 6 bases, V lost 3 bases, and 5 bases had no gene match.